This T cell receptor (beta chain) was recorded in a study of control samples from healthy donors and cancer patients. Assay used: immunoSEQ multiplex PCR; TCRdb lists only in-frame clones, some missing. The data contain 95,000 to 130,000 clones, more than 85% of them singletons. V was trimmed by 6 bases and J by 0 bases, leaving 6 bases between them. The V gene's germline CDR1 is MNHEY and CDR2 SMNVEV (reference sequence). The CDR3 covers 13 residues. The sequencing input was blood. The TCR was taken from a man aged 25-45 years in good health. V gene TRBV27 combines with J gene TRBJ2-1, with D perhaps being TRBD1 or TRBD2 (5 bases each). The CDR3 sequence: CASRGDSYNEQFF. The CDR3 nucleotides are TGTGCCAGCAGGGGGGACTCCTACAATGAGCAGTTCTTC.